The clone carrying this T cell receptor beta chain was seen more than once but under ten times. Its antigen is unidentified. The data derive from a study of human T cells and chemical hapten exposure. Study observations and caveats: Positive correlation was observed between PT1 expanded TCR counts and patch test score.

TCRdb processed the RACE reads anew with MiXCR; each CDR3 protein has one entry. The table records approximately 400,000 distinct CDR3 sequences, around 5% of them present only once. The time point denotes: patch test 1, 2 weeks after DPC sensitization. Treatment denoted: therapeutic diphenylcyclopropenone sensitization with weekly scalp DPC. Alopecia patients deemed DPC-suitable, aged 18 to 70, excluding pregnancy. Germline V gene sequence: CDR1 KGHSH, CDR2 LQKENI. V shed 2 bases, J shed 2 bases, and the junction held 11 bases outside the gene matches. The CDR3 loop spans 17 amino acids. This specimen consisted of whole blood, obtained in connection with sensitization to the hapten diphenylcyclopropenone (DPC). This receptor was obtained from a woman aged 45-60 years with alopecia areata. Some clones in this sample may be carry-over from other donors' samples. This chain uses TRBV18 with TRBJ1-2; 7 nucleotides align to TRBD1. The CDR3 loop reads CASSPSGTEGANYGYTF. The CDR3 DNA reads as TGTGCCAGCTCACCATCGGGTACAGAGGGGGCGAACTATGGCTACACCTTC.